The present T cell receptor (beta chain) was sequenced within a study of post-analysis software for immune sequencing data. This clonotype has only a few counts. Presence of unique molecular identifiers characterized the TCR beta cDNA libraries. TCRdb reprocessed the PCR reads via MiXCR and lists one record per CDR3 protein. The data show some 690,000 distinct CDR3 sequences, 59% seen once. The source material was blood. The receptor was isolated from a girl aged 2 to 9 with multiple sclerosis.

The CDR3: CASSLGGLATDTQYF. The CDR3 DNA reads as TGCGCCAGCAGCTTAGGGGGACTAGCAACAGATACGCAGTATTTT. The rearrangement links TRBV5-1 to TRBJ2-3; 9 bases are a match to TRBD2. Trimming took 2 bases from V and 3 from J; bases not matched to a gene: 4. CDR3 length: 15 amino acids. The germline V gene encodes CDR1 SGHRS and CDR2 YFSETQ.